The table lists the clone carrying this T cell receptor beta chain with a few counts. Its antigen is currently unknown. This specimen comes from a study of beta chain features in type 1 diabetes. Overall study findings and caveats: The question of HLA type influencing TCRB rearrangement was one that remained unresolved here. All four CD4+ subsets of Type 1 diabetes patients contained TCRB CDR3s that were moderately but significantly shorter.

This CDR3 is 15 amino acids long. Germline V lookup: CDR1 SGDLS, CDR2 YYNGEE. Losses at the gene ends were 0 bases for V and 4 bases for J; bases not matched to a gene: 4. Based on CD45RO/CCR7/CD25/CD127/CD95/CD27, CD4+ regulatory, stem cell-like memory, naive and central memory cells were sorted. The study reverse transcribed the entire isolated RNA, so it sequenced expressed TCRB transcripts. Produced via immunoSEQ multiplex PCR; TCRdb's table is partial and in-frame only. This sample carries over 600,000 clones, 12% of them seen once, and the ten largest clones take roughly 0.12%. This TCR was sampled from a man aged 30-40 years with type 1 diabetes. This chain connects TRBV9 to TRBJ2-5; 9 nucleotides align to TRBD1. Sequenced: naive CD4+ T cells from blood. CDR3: CASSVEQGAGETQYF. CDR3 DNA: TGTGCCAGCAGCGTAGAACAGGGGGCGGGAGAGACCCAGTACTTC.